Following are 26 T cell receptor beta chains from one sample sequenced in a study of spatial heterogeneity in lung cancer. A single record per CDR3 protein comes from TCRdb applying MiXCR to the 5' RACE reads. The sample holds tens of thousands of distinct CDR3 sequences, under 7% seen once. As to time point: blood at routine non-recurrence follow-up after resection. No cell sorting; template was whole RNA from tumor, lung tissue or PBMC. Here the sequenced sample was PBMCs, taken at follow-up. The receptors were gathered from a male donor with early-stage non-small cell lung cancer.

In the case of this clonotype: One base away lies a much larger clone, so this may be a sequencing read error. V and J are TRBV9 and TRBJ1-6; D uncertain. The CDR3 consists of 12 residues. The germline V gene has CDR1 SGDLS and CDR2 YYNGEE. In DNA, the CDR3 is TGTGCCAGCAGCGTATCGGGGTCACACCTCCACTTT. It yields the protein CASSVSGSHLHF.

This clonotype was recorded many times. The rearrangement joins TRBV6-5 to TRBJ2-1, with 8 positions matching TRBD2. J gave up 8 bases and V 8 bases, and 8 bases lay outside the gene matches. The CDR3 is 13 residues long. Per germline, CDR1 MNHEY and CDR2 SVGAGI. DNA of the CDR3: TGTGCCAGCGGAAGGACTAGCCTCGATGAGCAGTTCTTC. Translated, it gives CASGRTSLDEQFF.

This clonotype is deemed medium-sized. J is TRBJ2-3 and V is TRBV10-3, with unresolved D. This CDR3 contains 12 residues. CDR1 and CDR2 (germline): ENHRY, SYGVKD. The V and J ends lost 4 bases and 5 bases respectively, with 7 bases between them. This CDR3 reads CAISVPGDTQYF. CDR3 nucleotide sequence: TGTGCCATCAGTGTACCGGGAGATACGCAGTATTTT.

The chain employs TRBV5-1 and TRBJ2-2; 7 bases fit TRBD1. With 2 bases clipped from V and 1 base from J, the junction kept 5 bases outside the gene matches. The CDR3 sequence is 16 residues long. The germline gives CDR1 SGHRS, CDR2 YFSETQ. The CDR3: CASSFRDSLNTGELFF. The CDR3 nucleotides are TGCGCCAGCAGCTTTCGGGACAGCTTGAACACCGGGGAGCTGTTTTTT.

This clonotype occurred many times. CDR3: CASSLGTDRAGGDTEAFF. The DNA of the CDR3 is TGTGCCAGCAGCCTAGGGACCGACAGGGCCGGGGGAGACACTGAAGCTTTCTTT. The J gene is TRBJ1-1, the V gene TRBV5-5; TRBD1 agrees at 7 bases. This CDR3 is 18 amino acids long. Per germline, CDR1 SGHKS and CDR2 YYEKEE (reference sequence). The ends lost 4 bases at V and 3 bases at J; junction bases unmatched: 18.

This clonotype has a count of ten or more. V is TRBV9 and J is TRBJ2-7; the D is unclear. This CDR3 is built from 14 residues. Germline V lookup: CDR1 SGDLS, CDR2 YYNGEE. V was shortened by 0 bases and J by 3 bases, with 10 bases between the two germline ends. The DNA for the CDR3 is TGTGCCAGCAGCGTAGACAGTACCGTCTACGAGCAGTACTTC. Residues: CASSVDSTVYEQYF.

The chain combines TRBV10-3 with TRBJ1-1; TRBD1 matches at 7 bases. CDR1 and CDR2 from the germline V gene are ENHRY and SYGVKD. V gave up 6 bases and J gave up 5 bases; unmatched junction bases: 9. The CDR3 is 14 residues long. CDR3 region: CAIRRDSSGTEAFF. CDR3 sequence (DNA): TGTGCCATCAGAAGGGACAGTTCGGGGACTGAAGCTTTCTTT.

There are many counts of this clonotype. The J gene is TRBJ2-2, the V gene TRBV29-1; tentative D call: TRBD2 (5 bases). The ends were cut back, 7 bases at V and 0 bases at J, with 9 bases in the middle. The CDR3 is 13 residues long. Germline V lookup: CDR1 SQVTM, CDR2 ANQGSEA. In nucleotides, the CDR3 is TGCAGCGGTAGCGTAGCGAACACCGGGGAGCTGTTTTTT. It translates to CSGSVANTGELFF.

This clonotype was recorded at least ten times. This rearrangement joins TRBV4-1 to TRBJ1-1, with a weak D call TRBD1 (6 bases). Trimming left V 9 bases short and J 5 bases short, with 19 bases between. Germline-derived CDR1 and CDR2 are MGHRA and YSYEKL. CDR3 length: 14 residues. The CDR3 spells CASRGPLRGTEAFF. CDR3 DNA: TGCGCCAGTCGGGGGCCGTTGAGGGGGACTGAAGCTTTCTTT.

This clonotype was seen ten or more times. This chain connects TRBV6-2 or TRBV6-3 to TRBJ2-7, with TRBD2 as a possible D gene (6 bases). This CDR3 is built from 14 residues. V dropped 6 bases and J dropped 4 bases, with 16 bases sitting between them. Germline-derived CDR1 and CDR2 are MNHEY and SVGEGT. CDR3 sequence: CASRTGTSTYEQYF. The CDR3 DNA follows: TGTGCCAGCAGAACCGGGACTTCGACGTACGAGCAGTACTTC.

For this clonotype: A much larger clone sits a single nucleotide away, making a read error possible. The rearrangement links TRBV7-2 to TRBJ2-3, with D perhaps matching TRBD2 (6 bases). Germline CDR1 and CDR2: SGHTA and FQGNSA. V was clipped by 6 bases and J by 7 bases, with 14 bases between them. CDR3 size: 13 residues. The DNA of the CDR3 is TGTGCCAGCAGTCTAAAACTAGCATATACGCAGTATTTT. Translated: CASSLKLAYTQYF.

This clonotype was seen a handful of times. The chain couples TRBV6-5 to TRBJ2-3, with TRBD1 matching over 9 bases. V lost 7 bases, J lost 0 bases, and 8 bases stayed unmatched. Germline CDR1 MNHEY, CDR2 SVGAGI. This CDR3 region has 16 residues. CDR3 nucleotide sequence: TGTGCCAGCACCGACGCGACAGGGGGAAGCACAGATACGCAGTATTTT. Encoded protein: CASTDATGGSTDTQYF.

This clonotype was recorded at least ten times. V gene TRBV4-1 combines with J gene TRBJ2-2, with D tentatively TRBD1 or TRBD2 (5 bases each). Trimming shortened V by 11 bases and J by 0 bases, and 13 bases separated the two germline ends. CDR1 and CDR2 from the germline V gene are MGHRA and YSYEKL. The CDR3 is 14 amino acids. The CDR3 DNA reads as TGCGCCGGATCGTGGGACCCGAACACCGGGGAGCTGTTTTTT. This sequence encodes CAGSWDPNTGELFF.

This clonotype was seen at least ten times. J is TRBJ1-5 and V is TRBV19; D gene uncertain. Germline assignment: CDR1 LNHDA and CDR2 SQIVND (reference sequence). The germline V and J ends were trimmed by 3 bases and 1 base, with 13 bases remaining between them. The CDR3 loop spans 16 amino acids. The CDR3 sequence is CASSIGVPVSNQPQHF. The CDR3 DNA reads TGTGCCAGTAGTATTGGGGTTCCGGTAAGCAATCAGCCCCAGCATTTT.

This clonotype was seen many times. The V call is TRBV6-2 or TRBV6-3, the J call TRBJ1-5; D is unresolved. The germline V and J ends were trimmed by 5 bases and 4 bases, with 12 bases remaining between them. Germline-derived CDR1 and CDR2 are MNHEY and SVGEGT. CDR3 size: 14 residues. The CDR3 is CASSRRQVNQPQHF. The CDR3 bases are TGTGCCAGCAGTCGCCGACAAGTTAATCAGCCCCAGCATTTT.

V usage is TRBV6-1 and J usage is TRBJ2-2; 9 bases are a match to TRBD1. The germline gives CDR1 MNHNS, CDR2 SASEGT. Trimming cost V 6 bases and J 6 bases; bases outside gene matches: 11. This CDR3 spans 16 amino acids. CDR3 region: CASRHRDREIAGELFF. CDR3 DNA sequence: TGTGCCAGCAGGCATCGGGACAGGGAGATCGCCGGGGAGCTGTTTTTT.

This clonotype was observed a handful of times. The V gene is TRBV6-2 or TRBV6-3, the J gene TRBJ2-5, with 8 positions matching TRBD2. V shed 5 bases, J shed 7 bases, and the junction held 21 bases outside the gene matches. This CDR3 spans 18 amino acids. Germline V gives CDR1 MNHEY, CDR2 SVGEGT. CDR3 region: CASSPGVAGKTRARTQYF. The DNA of the CDR3 is TGTGCCAGCAGTCCCGGAGTAGCGGGAAAAACCCGAGCACGGACCCAGTACTTC.

This clonotype was detected many times. The rearrangement joins TRBV6-5 to TRBJ2-2; D unclear. Per the germline V gene, CDR1 is MNHEY and CDR2 is SVGAGI. Trimming stripped 5 bases from V and 6 bases from J, with 13 bases between. This CDR3 has 14 amino acids. For the CDR3, the DNA is TGTGCCAGCAGTCCCTCGAGGACGGCCGGGGAGCTGTTTTTT. Translation gives CASSPSRTAGELFF.

This clonotype was recorded once. The V and J genes are TRBV11-2 and TRBJ2-1; D not resolved. Germline V gives CDR1 SGHAT, CDR2 FQNNGV. V gave up 1 base and J gave up 0 bases, with 10 bases separating them. This CDR3 comprises 16 residues. This CDR3 reads CASSLGPGFSYNEQFF. The DNA for the CDR3 is TGTGCCAGCAGCTTAGGCCCGGGCTTCTCCTACAATGAGCAGTTCTTC.

Notes on this clonotype: A much bigger clone sits one base away, suggesting this may be a read error. The CDR3 DNA sequence: TGTGTCAGCAGCACGAGCGGAGGCACATTCAATGAGCAGTTCTTC. Protein sequence: CVSSTSGGTFNEQFF. The V and J genes are TRBV14 and TRBJ2-1, with D perhaps matching TRBD2 (5 bases). CDR1 is SGHDN and CDR2 is FVKESK in the germline V gene. This CDR3 is built from 15 residues.

This clonotype was observed at least ten times. The CDR3 DNA is TGTGCCAGCAGCTTATATGGCGGGAGGGGCTACAATGAGCAGTTCTTC. Translation gives CASSLYGGRGYNEQFF. This chain uses TRBV7-2 with TRBJ2-1; 9 nucleotides agree with TRBD2. With 2 bases clipped from V and 3 bases from J, the junction kept 5 bases outside the gene matches. The CDR3 spans 16 residues. Per the germline V gene, CDR1 is SGHTA and CDR2 is FQGNSA.

The chain joins TRBV30 to TRBJ2-1, with TRBD2 identical over 13 bases. Germline V lookup: CDR1 GTSNPN, CDR2 SVGIG (reference sequence). The CDR3 runs to 14 residues. V was clipped by 4 bases and J by 16 bases; unmatched bases: 13. The CDR3 here is CAWTRLAGGPLLFF. CDR3 bases: TGTGCCTGGACAAGACTAGCGGGGGGTCCCTTGCTCTTCTTC. The variable domain in full, completed from reference TRBV30 and TRBJ2-1, reads SQTIHQWPATLVQPVGSPLSLECTVEGTSNPNLYWYRQAAGRGLQLLFYSVGIGQISSEVPQNLSASRPQDRQFILSSKKLLLSDSGFYLCAWTRLAGGPLLFFGPGTRLTVL.

This clonotype was counted between two and nine times. This rearrangement joins TRBV5-8 to TRBJ1-1; 10 bases map to TRBD1. Germline CDR1 reads SGHTS; CDR2 reads YDEGEE. CDR3 size: 17 residues. V was clipped by 4 bases and J by 3 bases; unmatched bases: 12. The CDR3 here is CASSPRDRGYLDTEAFF. CDR3 sequence (DNA): TGTGCCAGCAGCCCCAGGGACAGGGGCTATTTGGACACTGAAGCTTTCTTT.

This clonotype appeared a few times. Being one base from a much bigger clone, this may be a read error. V usage is TRBV5-1 and J usage is TRBJ2-5; D is uncertain. The germline gives CDR1 SGHRS, CDR2 YFSETQ. This CDR3 comprises 11 residues. The V gene lost 2 bases and the J gene lost 4 bases, with 3 bases spanning the gap. DNA for the CDR3: TGCGCCAGCAGCTTCGGAGAGACCCAGTACTTC. It specifies CASSFGETQYF.

This clonotype was observed at least ten times. V and J are TRBV4-3 and TRBJ2-2; 10 positions match TRBD1. This CDR3 contains 16 residues. V trimming: 1 base; J trimming: 3 bases; junction bases outside the gene matches: 2. Per germline, CDR1 LGHNA and CDR2 YSLEER. The CDR3 here is CASSQGGQGYTGELFF. Written as DNA, the CDR3 is TGCGCCAGCAGCCAAGGGGGACAGGGGTACACCGGGGAGCTGTTTTTT.

The chain carries TRBV20-1 and TRBJ1-2; the D gene is possibly TRBD1 (5 bases). V lost 5 bases to trimming and J lost 8 bases, with 21 bases between them. The CDR3 sequence is 14 residues long. Germline V lookup: CDR1 DFQATT, CDR2 SNEGSKA (reference sequence). The CDR3 region has the DNA TGCAGTGCTCCAAAAACTCACACGGGGGTGGGCTACACCTTC. It encodes CSAPKTHTGVGYTF.